The next 17 T cell receptor beta chains were all read from a single sample in a study of blood T cell repertoires in COVID-19 (TCRdb year 2020). The library was prepared using the immunoSEQ multiplex PCR assay. The clones in this table, taken by TCRdb from immuneACCESS, are in-frame only. Not every clone is retained; where verified, under half of the shortfall comes from an unresolved V gene, and the cause of the rest is unknown. This sample holds about 220,000 clones; over 75% were observed only once. The ten top clones hold more than 3% of the sample. Sequencing was done on a sample of PBMCs or T cells enriched from blood (not recorded which). The source is a woman aged 60-75 years who had recovered from COVID-19.

The rearrangement uses TRBV3-1 (or the pseudogene TRBV3-2) and TRBJ1-5; D call uncertain. The CDR3 is made up of 15 amino acids. Germline loops: CDR1 LGHDT, CDR2 YNNKEL (reference sequence). The V end lost 0 bases, the J end lost 1 base, and 7 bases lay between the germline ends. CDR3 in amino acids: CASSQDMSSNQPQHF. Written as DNA, the CDR3 is TGTGCCAGCAGCCAAGACATGAGCAGCAATCAGCCCCAGCATTTT.

The chain recombines TRBV19 with TRBJ1-5, with 7 bases aligning to TRBD1. The germline V gene encodes CDR1 LNHDA and CDR2 SQIVND (reference sequence). The CDR3 contains 15 residues. V shed 7 bases and J 0 bases; nucleotides not matched to a gene: 6. CDR3 sequence: CASKGGSVSNQPQHF. The CDR3 DNA sequence: TGTGCCAGTAAAGGGGGCAGTGTTAGCAATCAGCCCCAGCATTTT. The full variable domain, its missing parts supplied by reference TRBV19 and TRBJ1-5, is DGGITQSPKYLFRKEGQNVTLSCEQNLNHDAMYWYRQDPGQGLRLIYYSQIVNDFQKGDIAEGYSVSREKKESFPLTVTSAQKNPTAFYLCASKGGSVSNQPQHFGDGTRLSIL.

The chain is built from TRBV18 and TRBJ2-3, with unresolved D. Trimming pared 3 bases from V and 5 bases from J, leaving 12 bases between. Germline lookup yields CDR1 KGHSH and CDR2 LQKENI. The CDR3 has 14 residues. CDR3 loop: CASSPGSKRDTQYF. Written as DNA, the CDR3 is TGTGCCAGCTCACCGGGCAGTAAAAGAGATACGCAGTATTTT.

This chain links TRBV18 with TRBJ2-4, with 9 positions matching TRBD1. Germline V gene lookup returns CDR1 KGHSH and CDR2 LQKENI. This CDR3 is built from 15 residues. V lost 0 bases to trimming and J lost 8 bases; unmatched junction nucleotides: 5. The chain's CDR3 is CASSPPTGGKDIQYF. CDR3 in DNA: TGTGCCAGCTCACCACCGACAGGGGGAAAGGACATTCAGTACTTC.

V is TRBV10-3 and J is TRBJ2-1; D is perhaps TRBD1 (6 bases). The CDR3 contains 12 residues. The V end was cut by 5 bases, the J end by 7 bases, with 9 bases between. In germline, CDR1 is ENHRY, CDR2 SYGVKD. The CDR3 loop reads CAISYRDNEQFF. In DNA, the CDR3 is TGTGCCATCAGTTACAGGGATAATGAGCAGTTCTTC.

This clone was observed a few times. V usage is TRBV18 and J usage is TRBJ1-2; 8 bases agree with TRBD1. Per the germline V gene, CDR1 is KGHSH and CDR2 is LQKENI. The CDR3 loop spans 15 amino acids. The ends lost 5 bases at V and 6 bases at J; junction bases unmatched: 11. CDR3 nucleotide sequence: TGTGCCAGCTCATATGACACAGGGGGGAACGATGGCTACACCTTC. It is translated as CASSYDTGGNDGYTF. Full variable domain (missing parts from reference TRBV18 and TRBJ1-2): NAGVMQNPRHLVRRRGQEARLRCSPMKGHSHVYWYRQLPEEGLKFMVYLQKENIIDESGMPKERFSAEFPKEGPSILRIQQVVRGDSAAYFCASSYDTGGNDGYTFGSGTRLTVV.

V and J are TRBV7-2 and TRBJ2-6, with D tentatively TRBD1 (6 bases). The CDR3 covers 17 residues. Germline V CDR1 and CDR2: SGHTA, FQGNSA. V was clipped by 5 bases and J by 4 bases, with 18 bases between them. The CDR3 loop is CASSPTGTPRGANVLTF. The CDR3 nucleotides are TGTGCCAGCAGCCCCACCGGGACACCACGAGGGGCCAACGTCCTGACTTTC.

This clone was seen a few times. The chain has TRBV12-5 and TRBJ2-5, with D hard to call. Germline lookup yields CDR1 LGHNT and CDR2 FRNRAP. V shed 1 base and J shed 1 base, with 10 bases lying between them. CDR3 length: 15 residues. CDR3 DNA: TGTGCTAGTGGTTTGGGCGGTAATCCCCAAGAGACCCAGTACTTC. It encodes CASGLGGNPQETQYF.

This chain joins TRBV2 and TRBJ1-2; D not resolved. This CDR3 is 13 amino acids long. Trimming cost V 1 base and J 13 bases, with 16 bases left between them. CDR1 is SNHLY, CDR2 FYNNEI, per germline. CDR3 coding DNA: TGTGCCAGCAGTGAAGTAGCCACCTCCACTGTCACCTTC. Amino acids: CASSEVATSTVTF.

The chain joins TRBV12-5 to TRBJ2-7; no clear D. The V and J ends lost 1 base and 4 bases respectively, with 5 bases between them. In germline, CDR1 is LGHNT, CDR2 FRNRAP. This CDR3 spans 12 amino acids. CDR3 DNA: TGTGCTAGTGGTTTGGGAGTTTACGAGCAGTACTTC. Protein sequence: CASGLGVYEQYF.

The rearrangement links TRBV19 to TRBJ1-2; weak D call: TRBD1 (5 bases). This CDR3 comprises 13 residues. The ends were cut back, 10 bases at V and 3 bases at J, with 15 bases in the middle. Germline lookup yields CDR1 LNHDA and CDR2 SQIVND (reference sequence). In DNA, the CDR3 is TGTGCCACCGGTGGAGCAGGGCACTATGGCTACACCTTC. As protein: CATGGAGHYGYTF.

The chain has TRBV19 and TRBJ2-7; 11 bases are shared with TRBD1. CDR3 length: 18 amino acids. After removal of 3 bases from V and 3 bases from J, the junction contained 13 bases not matched to a gene. Per germline, CDR1 LNHDA and CDR2 SQIVND (reference sequence). The CDR3 DNA reads TGTGCCAGTAGTATCCTCACCGGGACAGGGGGTCCTTACTACGAGCAGTACTTC. Encoded protein: CASSILTGTGGPYYEQYF.

This clone has only a few counts. V is TRBV10-2 and J is TRBJ1-4; D remains ambiguous. Germline loops: CDR1 WSHSY, CDR2 SAAADI. The length of the CDR3 is 15 residues. The V and J ends lost 6 bases and 4 bases respectively, with 15 bases between them. CDR3 residues: CASREGVSGNEKLFF. CDR3 bases: TGCGCCAGCAGAGAAGGTGTTTCGGGTAATGAAAAACTGTTTTTT.

The rearrangement links TRBV29-1 to TRBJ1-1, with no clear D. V was shortened by 7 bases and J by 1 base, with 10 bases between the two germline ends. Germline V gene lookup returns CDR1 SQVTM and CDR2 ANQGSEA. The CDR3 has 12 amino acids. This CDR3 is CSAAWANTEAFF. The DNA for the CDR3 is TGCAGCGCTGCCTGGGCGAACACTGAAGCTTTCTTT.

This chain links TRBV6-5 with TRBJ1-1; D is unclear. This CDR3 is 15 amino acids long. The germline V and J ends were trimmed by 0 bases and 0 bases, with 8 bases remaining between them. Germline V gene data show CDR1 as MNHEY and CDR2 as SVGAGI. The CDR3: CASSYSIWLNTEAFF. DNA of the CDR3: TGTGCCAGCAGTTACTCGATATGGCTGAACACTGAAGCTTTCTTT.

V and J are TRBV3-1 (or the pseudogene TRBV3-2) and TRBJ1-1; tentatively, D is TRBD1 (5 bases). Trimming took 1 base from V and 7 from J, leaving 13 bases between them. The germline V gene has CDR1 LGHDT and CDR2 YNNKEL (reference sequence). This CDR3 spans 14 amino acids. The CDR3 bases are TGTGCCAGCAGCCAAGTGGTGCAGGGCGTTGAAGCTTTCTTT. It encodes CASSQVVQGVEAFF.

The gene calls are TRBV12-3 or TRBV12-4 and TRBJ1-1; D possibly corresponds to TRBD1 (5 bases). CDR3 length: 11 residues. Trimming cost V 6 bases and J 6 bases, with 8 bases left between them. The CDR3: CASRDRAEAFF. CDR3 sequence (DNA): TGTGCCAGCAGAGACAGAGCTGAAGCTTTCTTT.